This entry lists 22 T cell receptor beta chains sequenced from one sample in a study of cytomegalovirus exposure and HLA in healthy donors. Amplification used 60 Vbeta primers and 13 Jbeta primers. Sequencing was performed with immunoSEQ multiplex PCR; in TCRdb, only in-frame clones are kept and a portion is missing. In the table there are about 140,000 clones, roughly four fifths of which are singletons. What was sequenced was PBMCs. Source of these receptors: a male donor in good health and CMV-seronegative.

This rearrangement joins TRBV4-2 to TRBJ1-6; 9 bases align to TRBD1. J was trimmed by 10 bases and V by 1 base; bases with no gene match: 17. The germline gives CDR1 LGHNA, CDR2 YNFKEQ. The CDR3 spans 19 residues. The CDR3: CASSQGPPGTGLSGSPLHF. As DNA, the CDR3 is TGTGCCAGCAGCCAAGGCCCGCCTGGGACAGGGCTAAGTGGGTCACCCCTCCACTTT.

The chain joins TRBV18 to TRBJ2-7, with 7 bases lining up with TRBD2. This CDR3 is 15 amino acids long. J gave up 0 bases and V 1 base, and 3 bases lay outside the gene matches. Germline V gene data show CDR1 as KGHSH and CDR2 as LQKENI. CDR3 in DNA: TGTGCCAGCTCACCACGGAGCGGGGCCTCCTACGAGCAGTACTTC. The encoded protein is CASSPRSGASYEQYF.

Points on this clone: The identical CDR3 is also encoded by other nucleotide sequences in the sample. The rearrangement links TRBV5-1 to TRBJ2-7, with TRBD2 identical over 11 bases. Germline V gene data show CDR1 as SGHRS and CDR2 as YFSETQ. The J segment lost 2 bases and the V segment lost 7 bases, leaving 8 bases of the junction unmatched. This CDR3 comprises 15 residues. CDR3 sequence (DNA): TGCGCCAGCCATTCCCCGGGACTAGCGGCCTACGAGCAGTACTTC. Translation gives CASHSPGLAAYEQYF.

The CDR3 bases are TGCAGTGCTAGGAGGGGGCACGAGCAGTACTTC. Translated: CSARRGHEQYF. This chain links TRBV20-1 with TRBJ2-7; 7 positions match TRBD1. Germline-derived CDR1 and CDR2 are DFQATT and SNEGSKA (reference sequence). Trimming at V came to 3 bases and at J to 5 bases, leaving 1 base not matched to a gene. The CDR3 runs 11 residues.

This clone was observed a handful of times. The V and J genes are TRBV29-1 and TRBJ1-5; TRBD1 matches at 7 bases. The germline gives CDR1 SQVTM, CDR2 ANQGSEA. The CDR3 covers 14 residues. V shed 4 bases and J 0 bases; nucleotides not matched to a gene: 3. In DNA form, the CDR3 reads TGCAGCGTTGCGACAGGGACTAGCAATCAGCCCCAGCATTTT. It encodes CSVATGTSNQPQHF.

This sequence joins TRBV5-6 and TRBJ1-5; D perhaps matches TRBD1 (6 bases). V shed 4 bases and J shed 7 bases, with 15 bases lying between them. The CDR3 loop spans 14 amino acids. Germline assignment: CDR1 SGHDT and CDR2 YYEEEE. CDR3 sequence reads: CASSRTMGAQPQHF. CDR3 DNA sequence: TGTGCCAGCAGCAGGACCATGGGGGCCCAGCCCCAGCATTTT.

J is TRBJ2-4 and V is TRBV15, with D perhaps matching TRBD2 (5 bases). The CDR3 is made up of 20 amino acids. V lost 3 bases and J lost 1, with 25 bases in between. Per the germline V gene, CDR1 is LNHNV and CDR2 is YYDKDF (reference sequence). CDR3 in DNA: TGTGCCACCAGCAGGAGACCTGACACGTCAGAACTAGTGGCCAAAAACATTCAGTACTTC. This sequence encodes CATSRRPDTSELVAKNIQYF.

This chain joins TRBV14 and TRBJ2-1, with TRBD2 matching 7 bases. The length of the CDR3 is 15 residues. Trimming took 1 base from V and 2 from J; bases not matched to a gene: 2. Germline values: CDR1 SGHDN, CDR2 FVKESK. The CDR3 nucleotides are TGTGCCAGCAGCCAAGTGGCGGGGGCCTACAATGAGCAGTTCTTC. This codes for CASSQVAGAYNEQFF.

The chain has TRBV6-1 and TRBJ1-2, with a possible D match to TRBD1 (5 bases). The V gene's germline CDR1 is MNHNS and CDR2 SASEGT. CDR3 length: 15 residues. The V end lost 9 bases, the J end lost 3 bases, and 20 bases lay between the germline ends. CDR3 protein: CASKWLGPGDYGYTF. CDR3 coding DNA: TGTGCCAGTAAATGGCTCGGGCCGGGGGACTATGGCTACACCTTC.

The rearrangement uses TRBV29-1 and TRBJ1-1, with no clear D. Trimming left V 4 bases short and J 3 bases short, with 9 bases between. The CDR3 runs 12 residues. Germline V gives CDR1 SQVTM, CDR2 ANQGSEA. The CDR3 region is CSVGRRDTEAFF. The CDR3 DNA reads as TGCAGCGTTGGTAGGAGGGACACTGAAGCTTTCTTT.

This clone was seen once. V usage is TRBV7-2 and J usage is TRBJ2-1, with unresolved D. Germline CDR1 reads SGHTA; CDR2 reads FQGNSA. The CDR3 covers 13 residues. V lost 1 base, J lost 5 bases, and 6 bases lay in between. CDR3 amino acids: CASSLDRDNEQFF. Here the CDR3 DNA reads TGTGCCAGCAGCTTAGACAGAGACAATGAGCAGTTCTTC. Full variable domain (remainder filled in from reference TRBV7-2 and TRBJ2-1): GAGVSQSPSNKVTEKGKDVELRCDPISGHTALYWYRQSLGQGLEFLIYFQGNSAPDKSGLPSDRFSAERTGGSVSTLTIQRTQQEDSAVYLCASSLDRDNEQFFGPGTRLTVL.

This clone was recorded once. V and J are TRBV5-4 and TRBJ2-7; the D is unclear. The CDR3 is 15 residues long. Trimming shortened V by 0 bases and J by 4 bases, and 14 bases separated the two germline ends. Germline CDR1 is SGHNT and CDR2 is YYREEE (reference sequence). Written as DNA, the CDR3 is TGTGCCAGCAGCTTGGCAGCGTCAGAAGGTTACGAGCAGTACTTC. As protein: CASSLAASEGYEQYF.

Here the CDR3 DNA reads TGTGCCACCAGCAGTTCAGGGGAAGGCTACACCTTC. Residues: CATSSSGEGYTF. The rearrangement uses TRBV15 and TRBJ1-2, with D perhaps TRBD1 (6 bases). CDR3 length: 12 amino acids. Germline lookup yields CDR1 LNHNV and CDR2 YYDKDF (reference sequence). V was trimmed by 3 bases and J by 8 bases, leaving 10 bases between them.

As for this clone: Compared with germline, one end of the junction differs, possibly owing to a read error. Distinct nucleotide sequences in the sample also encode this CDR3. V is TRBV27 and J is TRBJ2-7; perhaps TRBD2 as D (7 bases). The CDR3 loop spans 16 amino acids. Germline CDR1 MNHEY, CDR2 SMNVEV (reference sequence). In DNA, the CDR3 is TGCGCCAGCACTCCCTTAGGGGGAGGGGAATCCTACGAGCAGTACTTC. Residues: CASTPLGGGESYEQYF.

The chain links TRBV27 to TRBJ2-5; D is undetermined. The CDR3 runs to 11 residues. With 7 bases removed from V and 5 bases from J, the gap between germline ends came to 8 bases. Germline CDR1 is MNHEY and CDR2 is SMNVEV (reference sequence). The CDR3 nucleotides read TGTGCCAGCACTTTCGGGGAGACCCAGTACTTC. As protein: CASTFGETQYF.

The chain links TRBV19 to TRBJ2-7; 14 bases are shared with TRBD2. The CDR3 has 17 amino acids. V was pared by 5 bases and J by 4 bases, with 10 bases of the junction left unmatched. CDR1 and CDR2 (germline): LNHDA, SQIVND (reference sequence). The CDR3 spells CASSSGTSGSFLYEQYF. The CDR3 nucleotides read TGTGCCAGTAGTTCGGGGACTAGCGGGAGTTTCCTATACGAGCAGTACTTC.

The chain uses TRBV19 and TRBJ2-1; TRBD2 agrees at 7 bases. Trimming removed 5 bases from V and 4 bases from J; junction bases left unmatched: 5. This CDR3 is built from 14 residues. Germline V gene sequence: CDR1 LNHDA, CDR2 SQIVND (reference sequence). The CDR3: CASSSTSVYNEQFF. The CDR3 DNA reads TGTGCCAGTAGTTCTACTAGCGTATACAATGAGCAGTTCTTC.

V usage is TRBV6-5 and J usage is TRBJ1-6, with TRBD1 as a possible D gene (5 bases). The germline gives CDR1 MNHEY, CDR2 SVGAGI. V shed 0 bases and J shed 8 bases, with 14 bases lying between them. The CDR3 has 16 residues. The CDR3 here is CASSYSTFRGDSPLHF. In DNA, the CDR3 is TGTGCCAGCAGTTACTCGACGTTCCGGGGGGATTCACCCCTCCACTTT.

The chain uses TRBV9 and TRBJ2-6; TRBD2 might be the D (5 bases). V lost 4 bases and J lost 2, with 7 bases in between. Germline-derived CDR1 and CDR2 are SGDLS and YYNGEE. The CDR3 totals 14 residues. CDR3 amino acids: CASSLRAGANVLTF. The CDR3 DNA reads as TGTGCCAGCAGCTTGAGGGCTGGGGCCAACGTCCTGACTTTC.

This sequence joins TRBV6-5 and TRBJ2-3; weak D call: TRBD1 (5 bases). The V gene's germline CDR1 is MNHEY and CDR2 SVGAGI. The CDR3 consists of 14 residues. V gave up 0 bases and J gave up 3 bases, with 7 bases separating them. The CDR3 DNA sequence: TGTGCCAGCAGTTACTCAGGGGTGACAGATACGCAGTATTTT. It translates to CASSYSGVTDTQYF.

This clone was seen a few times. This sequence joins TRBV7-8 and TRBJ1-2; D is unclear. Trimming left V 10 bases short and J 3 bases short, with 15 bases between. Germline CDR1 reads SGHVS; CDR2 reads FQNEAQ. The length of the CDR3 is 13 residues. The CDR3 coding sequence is TGTGCCATCCGGTCTTCGGAGGACTATGGCTACACCTTC. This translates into CAIRSSEDYGYTF.

This chain's CDR3 is CASSSGLFFWETQYF. The DNA of the CDR3 is TGTGCCAGCAGCTCGGGACTATTTTTTTGGGAGACCCAGTACTTC. The rearrangement links TRBV7-6 to TRBJ2-5, with 7 nucleotides matching TRBD2. Germline V lookup: CDR1 SGHVS, CDR2 FNYEAQ. V was pared by 4 bases and J by 5 bases, with 10 bases of the junction left unmatched. CDR3 length: 15 amino acids.